A single TCR beta chain is shown here with its context. Its antigen is unknown. The CDR3 runs 15 residues. J lost 4 bases, V lost 5 bases, and 8 bases had no gene match. Germline lookup yields CDR1 MNHEY and CDR2 SVGAGI. The library came from three nested PCR rounds adapted from ARM-PCR protocols. TCRdb itself ran the multiplex PCR reads through MiXCR, one entry per CDR3 protein. The profile shows over 130,000 distinct CDR3 sequences, around 67% of them singletons. No cell sorting was done before RNA was extracted from the tissue. This record comes from a study of tumor and adjacent non-tumor tissue in lung cancer. Study at large: There were approximately twelve adenocarcinoma, 2 squamous cell carcinoma and 1 small cell lung cancer cases. Patients were aged roughly 30 to 76, ten or so men and roughly 5 women, stage I to III. Study-level results: Top 100 clones took a larger repertoire share in normal lung.

The sample was lung tumor tissue. V is TRBV6-5 and J is TRBJ2-1, with 7 bases aligning to TRBD2. The TCR comes from a man in his 60s with small cell lung cancer. The CDR3 region has the DNA TGTGCCAGCAGTAGGACTAGAGGGAGGTACAATGAGCAGTTCTTC. Translation gives CASSRTRGRYNEQFF.